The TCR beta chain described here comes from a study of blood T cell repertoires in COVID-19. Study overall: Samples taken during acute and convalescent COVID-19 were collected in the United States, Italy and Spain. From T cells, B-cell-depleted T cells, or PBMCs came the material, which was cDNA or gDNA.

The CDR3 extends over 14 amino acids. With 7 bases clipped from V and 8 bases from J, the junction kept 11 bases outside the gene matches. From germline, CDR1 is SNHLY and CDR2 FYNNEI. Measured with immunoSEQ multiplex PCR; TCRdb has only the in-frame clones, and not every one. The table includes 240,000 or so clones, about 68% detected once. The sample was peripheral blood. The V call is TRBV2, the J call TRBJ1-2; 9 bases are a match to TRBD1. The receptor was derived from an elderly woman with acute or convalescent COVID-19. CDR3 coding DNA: TGTGCCAGCACCTACACACAGGGGGCTCAAGGCTACACCTTC. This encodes CASTYTQGAQGYTF.